These 21 T cell receptor beta chains share one sample of origin, sequenced in a study of blood T cell repertoires in COVID-19. Here immunoSEQ multiplex PCR was the method, and the copy in TCRdb shows in-frame clones only, minus some. The profile shows 310,000 or so clones, 80% to 90% of them singletons. Material: peripheral blood. These receptor sequences come from a woman in her forties or fifties with acute or convalescent COVID-19.

The V and J genes are TRBV4-3 and TRBJ2-7, with a possible D match to TRBD2 (5 bases). Deletions cut 0 bases from V and 3 bases from J, with 9 bases between. The V gene's germline CDR1 is LGHNA and CDR2 YSLEER. The CDR3 has 14 residues. In DNA form, the CDR3 reads TGCGCCAGCAGCCAAGATCGGGGTAGCTACGAGCAGTACTTC. Its translation: CASSQDRGSYEQYF.

The V and J genes are TRBV12-5 and TRBJ1-6; 9 bases are shared with TRBD1. The CDR3 contains 15 residues. The germline CDR1 and CDR2 sequences are LGHNT and FRNRAP. Trimming removed 4 bases from V and 8 bases from J; junction bases left unmatched: 6. The CDR3 DNA reads as TGTGCTAGTGGTTCACAGGGGGCGTCGGATTCACCCCTCCACTTT. This codes for CASGSQGASDSPLHF.

The chain combines TRBV4-1 with TRBJ1-2; 8 positions match TRBD1. V gave up 1 base and J gave up 8 bases; unmatched junction bases: 6. The germline V gene has CDR1 MGHRA and CDR2 YSYEKL. The CDR3 runs 14 residues. The CDR3 bases are TGCGCCAGCAGCCAAGGCAGGACAGGGATCGGCTACACCTTC. Amino acid sequence: CASSQGRTGIGYTF.

The V call is TRBV7-6, the J call TRBJ1-6, with D possibly being TRBD1 (5 bases). V lost 0 bases and J 7 bases, leaving 13 bases between the germline ends. The CDR3 covers 16 residues. The germline V gene has CDR1 SGHVS and CDR2 FNYEAQ. CDR3 residues: CASSLAPGQTNSPLHF. The CDR3 DNA reads TGTGCCAGCAGCTTAGCGCCAGGGCAAACAAATTCACCCCTCCACTTT.

This chain connects TRBV5-6 to TRBJ1-5; D gene uncertain. The germline V and J ends were trimmed by 4 bases and 9 bases, with 14 bases remaining between them. The CDR3 is made up of 13 amino acids. Germline CDR1 reads SGHDT; CDR2 reads YYEEEE. CDR3 in amino acids: CASSLGWGAPQHF. Written as DNA, the CDR3 is TGTGCCAGCAGCCTGGGGTGGGGAGCGCCCCAGCATTTT.

This clone is labeled as medium-sized. V and J are TRBV7-9 and TRBJ1-1; D is undetermined. This CDR3 is built from 14 residues. With 2 bases removed from V and 5 bases from J, the gap between germline ends came to 12 bases. The germline V gene has CDR1 SEHNR and CDR2 FQNEAQ (reference sequence). CDR3 sequence: CASSLNRRGTEAFF. The CDR3, as DNA: TGTGCCAGCAGCTTAAATCGAAGAGGTACTGAAGCTTTCTTT.

The chain employs TRBV7-9 and TRBJ2-1; TRBD2 matches 7 bases. Per the germline V gene, CDR1 is SEHNR and CDR2 is FQNEAQ (reference sequence). The V segment lost 7 bases and the J segment 6 bases; nucleotides outside the gene matches: 12. This CDR3 region has 15 residues. DNA of the CDR3: TGTGCCAGCACCCTTGCGGGAGTACGTTTCAATGAGCAGTTCTTC. This encodes CASTLAGVRFNEQFF.

Only one count was recorded for this clone. The chain recombines TRBV7-2 with TRBJ2-3; D gene uncertain. Germline loops: CDR1 SGHTA, CDR2 FQGNSA. The length of the CDR3 is 13 residues. The V end was cut by 2 bases, the J end by 3 bases, with 6 bases between. CDR3 residues: CASSLQRTDTQYF. The CDR3 bases are TGTGCCAGCAGCTTACAACGGACAGATACGCAGTATTTT.

The V gene is TRBV6-6, the J gene TRBJ2-2; TRBD2 matches 8 bases. The J segment lost 7 bases and the V segment lost 2 bases, leaving 9 bases of the junction unmatched. Germline V gene sequence: CDR1 MNHNY, CDR2 SVGAGI (reference sequence). The CDR3 spans 16 residues. Here the CDR3 reads CASSYGSGKVGGELFF. The CDR3 DNA follows: TGTGCCAGCAGTTACGGTAGCGGGAAGGTGGGCGGGGAGCTGTTTTTT.

The V call is TRBV30, the J call TRBJ2-1; 7 bases match TRBD2. Germline CDR1 is GTSNPN and CDR2 is SVGIG (reference sequence). This CDR3 has 16 residues. J gave up 4 bases and V 0 bases, and 9 bases lay outside the gene matches. The CDR3 reads CAWSVYGLAVYNEQFF. The CDR3 DNA reads as TGTGCCTGGAGTGTGTATGGGCTAGCGGTATACAATGAGCAGTTCTTC.

This chain joins TRBV6-6 and TRBJ1-4; 9 bases are a match to TRBD1. The V gene's germline CDR1 is MNHNY and CDR2 SVGAGI (reference sequence). This CDR3 has 17 amino acids. Trimming took 5 bases from V and 1 from J; bases not matched to a gene: 8. The CDR3 coding sequence is TGTGCCAGCAGTCCCTCGGGACAGGGCCAAACTAATGAAAAACTGTTTTTT. Protein product: CASSPSGQGQTNEKLFF.

This chain connects TRBV4-1 to TRBJ1-4; D unclear. Trimming pared 2 bases from V and 6 bases from J, leaving 16 bases between. The CDR3 has 16 residues. CDR1 is MGHRA, CDR2 YSYEKL, per germline. As DNA, the CDR3 is TGCGCCAGCAGCCAACTGGGCTGGAGGTCGGATGAAAAACTGTTTTTT. Translated, it gives CASSQLGWRSDEKLFF.

The V and J genes are TRBV7-2 and TRBJ2-1; 11 nucleotides match TRBD2. V lost 2 bases, J lost 7 bases, and 4 bases stayed unmatched. Germline CDR1 SGHTA, CDR2 FQGNSA. The CDR3 runs to 15 residues. CDR3 bases: TGTGCCAGCAGCTTATTAGCGGGAGGGCCGAATGAGCAGTTCTTC. This translates into CASSLLAGGPNEQFF.

V gene TRBV10-2 combines with J gene TRBJ2-3; 11 positions match TRBD2. Germline V gene sequence: CDR1 WSHSY, CDR2 SAAADI. V trimming: 0 bases; J trimming: 4 bases; junction bases outside the gene matches: 0. The CDR3 spans 15 residues. CDR3 DNA: TGCGCCAGCAGTGAGTCTAGCGGGGGGGCAGATACGCAGTATTTT. Protein sequence: CASSESSGGADTQYF.

The rearrangement uses TRBV21-1 and TRBJ2-2; TRBD1 is the table's D call, not checked against the DNA. TRBV21-1 is recorded as a pseudogene. This CDR3 contains 16 residues. The CDR3 here is CASSGQGRSNTGELFF. CDR3 DNA: TGTGCCAGCAGCGGGCAGGGAAGATCGAACACCGGGGAGCTGTTTTTT.

The chain recombines TRBV29-1 with TRBJ2-5, with 7 bases fitting TRBD2. Germline values: CDR1 SQVTM, CDR2 ANQGSEA. Losses at the gene ends were 3 bases for V and 1 base for J; bases not matched to a gene: 5. The CDR3 is 14 amino acids. CDR3 nucleotides: TGCAGCGTTGAGACTAGCCTTCCCCAAGAGACCCAGTACTTC. Translation: CSVETSLPQETQYF.

The chain has TRBV20-1 and TRBJ1-2, with D perhaps TRBD1 (5 bases). Trimming pared 5 bases from V and 6 bases from J, leaving 10 bases between. This CDR3 spans 11 amino acids. CDR1 and CDR2 from the germline V gene are DFQATT and SNEGSKA (reference sequence). The CDR3 coding sequence is TGCAGTGCTTTTCAGGGTAATGGCTACACCTTC. This translates into CSAFQGNGYTF.

V and J are TRBV5-4 and TRBJ2-3; 9 bases are a match to TRBD2. Germline V gene data show CDR1 as SGHNT and CDR2 as YYREEE (reference sequence). V shed 2 bases and J 5 bases; nucleotides not matched to a gene: 12. The CDR3 loop spans 17 amino acids. In DNA form, the CDR3 reads TGTGCCAGCAGCTTCGTCGGCGGGGGGGCCGGGATAGATACGCAGTATTTT. Amino acids: CASSFVGGGAGIDTQYF. Together with reference TRBV5-4 and TRBJ2-3, the CDR3 gives the full variable domain: ETGVTQSPTHLIKTRGQQVTLRCSSQSGHNTVSWYQQALGQGPQFIFQYYREEENGRGNFPPRFSGLQFPNYSSELNVNALELDDSALYLCASSFVGGGAGIDTQYFGPGTRLTVL.

The table lists this clone with a count of one. The V call is TRBV6-6, the J call TRBJ1-2, with 7 bases matching TRBD1. This CDR3 comprises 14 residues. Germline values: CDR1 MNHNY, CDR2 SVGAGI (reference sequence). V lost 1 base and J lost 1; bases outside the gene matches: 0. This chain's CDR3 is CASSYYRGNYGYTF. CDR3 DNA sequence: TGTGCCAGCAGTTACTACAGGGGTAACTATGGCTACACCTTC.

The genes are TRBV29-1 and TRBJ1-1; possibly TRBD1 for D (5 bases). V lost 6 bases to trimming and J lost 3 bases, with 11 bases between them. The germline V gene has CDR1 SQVTM and CDR2 ANQGSEA. This CDR3 contains 12 residues. The CDR3 sequence: CSVRWGDTEAFF. CDR3 nucleotides: TGCAGCGTCCGGTGGGGGGACACTGAAGCTTTCTTT.

The count of this clone is one. The chain carries TRBV4-2 and TRBJ2-7; the D gene is possibly TRBD2 (6 bases). This CDR3 is built from 16 residues. Trimming took off 0 bases at V and 0 bases at J, with 12 bases between the two ends. Germline V CDR1 and CDR2: LGHNA, YNFKEQ. CDR3 amino acids: CASSQDRGGNSYEQYF. As DNA, the CDR3 is TGTGCCAGCAGCCAAGATCGGGGCGGGAACTCCTACGAGCAGTACTTC.